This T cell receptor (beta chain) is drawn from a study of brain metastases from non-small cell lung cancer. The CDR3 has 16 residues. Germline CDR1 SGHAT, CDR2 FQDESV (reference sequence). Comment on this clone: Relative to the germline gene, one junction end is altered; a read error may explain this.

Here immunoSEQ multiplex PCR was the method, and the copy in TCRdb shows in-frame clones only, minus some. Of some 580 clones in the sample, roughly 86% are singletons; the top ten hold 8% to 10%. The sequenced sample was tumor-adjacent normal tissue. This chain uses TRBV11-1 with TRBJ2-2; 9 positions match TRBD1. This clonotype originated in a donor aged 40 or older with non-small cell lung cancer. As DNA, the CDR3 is TGTACCAGCAGCTTCCACAGGGGGCGCGACACCGGGGAGCTGTTTTTT. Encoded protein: CTSSFHRGRDTGELFF.